This entry lists 21 T cell receptor beta chains sequenced from one sample in a study of blood T cell repertoires in COVID-19. Data came from immunoSEQ multiplex PCR; TCRdb stores just in-frame clones and leaves some out. The sample contains 450,000 or so clones, roughly 90% of which appear only once. Sequenced input: peripheral blood. These receptors were obtained from a young man with COVID-19, enrolled during active disease.

The J gene is TRBJ2-1, the V gene TRBV6-5; tentatively, D is TRBD2 (5 bases). V lost 2 bases to trimming and J lost 8 bases, with 16 bases between them. Germline CDR1 reads MNHEY; CDR2 reads SVGAGI. The CDR3 is 15 amino acids. Written as DNA, the CDR3 is TGTGCCAGCAGTTACGAGGGAGTGGGCCCCCATGAGCAGTTCTTC. Its translation: CASSYEGVGPHEQFF.

The J gene is TRBJ2-3, the V gene TRBV4-1; 14 bases align to TRBD2. V shed 0 bases and J 2 bases; nucleotides not matched to a gene: 7. The CDR3 spans 19 residues. Looked up from germline, CDR1 is MGHRA and CDR2 is YSYEKL. The CDR3 bases are TGCGCCAGCAGCCAAGATTGGACTAGCGGGGGGCGATTCACAGATACGCAGTATTTT. Its protein product is CASSQDWTSGGRFTDTQYF.

The CDR3: CSVRQDPFYEQYF. The CDR3 DNA reads as TGCAGCGTTAGACAGGACCCATTCTACGAGCAGTACTTC. This chain connects TRBV29-1 to TRBJ2-7; possibly TRBD1 for D (6 bases). Trimming shortened V by 5 bases and J by 3 bases, and 14 bases separated the two germline ends. The CDR3 is made up of 13 amino acids. CDR1 is SQVTM, CDR2 ANQGSEA, per germline.

J is TRBJ2-1 and V is TRBV5-6; 10 nucleotides match TRBD2. The CDR3 covers 15 residues. V lost 6 bases and J lost 12; bases outside the gene matches: 15. CDR1 and CDR2 (germline): SGHDT, YYEEEE. The DNA for the CDR3 is TGTGCCAGCACCCTTAAACCGGGACTAGCGACGGCGCAGTTCTTC. Translated, it gives CASTLKPGLATAQFF. Complete variable domain (other parts from reference TRBV5-6 and TRBJ2-1): DAGVTQSPTHLIKTRGQQVTLRCSPKSGHDTVSWYQQALGQGPQFIFQYYEEEERQRGNFPDRFSGHQFPNYSSELNVNALLLGDSALYLCASTLKPGLATAQFFGPGTRLTVL.

V gene TRBV24-1 combines with J gene TRBJ2-7, with D possibly being TRBD1 (6 bases). The V and J ends lost 12 bases and 3 bases respectively, with 14 bases between them. Germline V gene lookup returns CDR1 KGHDR and CDR2 SFDVKD. The CDR3 covers 12 residues. CDR3 in DNA: TGTGCCTCCCCACAGGGTAACTACGAGCAGTACTTC. This translates into CASPQGNYEQYF.

This clone has only a few counts. This chain uses TRBV7-9 with TRBJ1-4; D call uncertain. This CDR3 has 15 amino acids. Per germline, CDR1 SEHNR and CDR2 FQNEAQ (reference sequence). V lost 4 bases and J lost 0, with 9 bases in between. In DNA, the CDR3 is TGTGCCAGCAGCTCCGACTCCACAACTAATGAAAAACTGTTTTTT. This gives the protein CASSSDSTTNEKLFF.

The J gene is TRBJ1-5, the V gene TRBV6-5, with unresolved D. V dropped 7 bases and J dropped 4 bases, with 14 bases sitting between them. The germline CDR1 and CDR2 sequences are MNHEY and SVGAGI. The CDR3 sequence is 14 residues long. The CDR3 DNA follows: TGTGCCAGCACTCCACACAGTGCTAATCAGCCCCAGCATTTT. It encodes CASTPHSANQPQHF.

J is TRBJ2-3 and V is TRBV2; D is ambiguous. CDR1 is SNHLY, CDR2 FYNNEI, per germline. There are 12 residues in the CDR3. Trimming took 4 bases from V and 10 from J, leaving 12 bases between them. In nucleotides, the CDR3 is TGTGCCAGCAGTGTGACACGCGACCCGCAGTATTTT. Amino acids: CASSVTRDPQYF.

The chain combines TRBV30 with TRBJ1-1; perhaps TRBD1 as D (6 bases). This CDR3 is 15 amino acids long. Germline loops: CDR1 GTSNPN, CDR2 SVGIG (reference sequence). Trimming removed 0 bases at V and 0 bases at J, with 11 bases between. In DNA form, the CDR3 reads TGTGCCTGGAGTGTACAAGACAGGATGAACACTGAAGCTTTCTTT. This translates into CAWSVQDRMNTEAFF.

V and J are TRBV12-2 and TRBJ2-5; the table's TRBD2 call for D was not verified on the DNA. TRBV12-2 is given as a pseudogene. This CDR3 region has 18 residues. As DNA, the CDR3 is TGTGCAAGTCGCTTAGCGAGGGTCCGGGGGGGCCGTAGGGAGACCCAGTACTTC. Its translation is CASRLARVRGGRRETQYF.

The genes are TRBV3-1 (or the pseudogene TRBV3-2) and TRBJ2-5; 8 nucleotides agree with TRBD2. The V gene end was trimmed by 3 bases and the J gene end by 0 bases; junction bases not matched to a gene: 6. CDR1 is LGHDT and CDR2 is YNNKEL in the germline V gene (reference sequence). This CDR3 comprises 16 residues. The CDR3 bases are TGTGCCAGCAGCCAGAGCGGGAGTTCGGACCAAGAGACCCAGTACTTC. This encodes CASSQSGSSDQETQYF.

The chain carries TRBV7-9 and TRBJ2-7, with a possible D match to TRBD2 (5 bases). Trimming stripped 3 bases from V and 2 bases from J, with 8 bases between. Germline V gene sequence: CDR1 SEHNR, CDR2 FQNEAQ (reference sequence). This CDR3 spans 13 amino acids. The CDR3 nucleotides read TGTGCCAGCAGCTTCTCGGGAACCTACGAGCAGTACTTC. The encoded protein is CASSFSGTYEQYF.

This clone has only one observation. This chain uses TRBV5-4 with TRBJ2-7; 9 nucleotides match TRBD1. V was pared by 1 base and J by 1 base, with 3 bases of the junction left unmatched. CDR1 and CDR2 from the germline V gene are SGHNT and YYREEE (reference sequence). The CDR3 runs to 15 residues. CDR3 sequence reads: CASSLRQGVSYEQYF. The CDR3 DNA is TGTGCCAGCAGCTTGAGACAGGGGGTATCCTACGAGCAGTACTTC.

V usage is TRBV7-2 and J usage is TRBJ2-5, with no clear D. This CDR3 spans 14 amino acids. In germline, CDR1 is SGHTA, CDR2 FQGNSA. Trimming took 5 bases from V and 0 from J, leaving 10 bases between them. The CDR3, as DNA: TGTGCCAGCAGCCCACTCGGTGACCAAGAGACCCAGTACTTC. This encodes CASSPLGDQETQYF.

The gene calls are TRBV3-1 (or the pseudogene TRBV3-2) and TRBJ2-5, with 8 bases lining up with TRBD1. This CDR3 spans 14 amino acids. Germline V gene data show CDR1 as LGHDT and CDR2 as YNNKEL (reference sequence). Trimming removed 3 bases from V and 6 bases from J; junction bases left unmatched: 6. The CDR3 DNA reads as TGTGCCAGCAGCCAGGACAGGGTTCCGCAGACCCAGTACTTC. Amino acid sequence: CASSQDRVPQTQYF.

This chain connects TRBV5-4 to TRBJ1-1; D remains ambiguous. Germline assignment: CDR1 SGHNT and CDR2 YYREEE (reference sequence). V shed 2 bases and J shed 5 bases, with 10 bases lying between them. This CDR3 region has 13 residues. The CDR3 protein is CASSFGRETEAFF. CDR3 sequence (DNA): TGTGCCAGCAGCTTTGGACGGGAGACTGAAGCTTTCTTT. The whole variable domain, remainder taken from reference TRBV5-4 and TRBJ1-1, is ETGVTQSPTHLIKTRGQQVTLRCSSQSGHNTVSWYQQALGQGPQFIFQYYREEENGRGNFPPRFSGLQFPNYSSELNVNALELDDSALYLCASSFGRETEAFFGQGTRLTVV.

J is TRBJ2-7 and V is TRBV5-5, with 11 bases aligning to TRBD2. Germline V gene data show CDR1 as SGHKS and CDR2 as YYEKEE (reference sequence). With V trimmed by 3 bases and J by 3 bases, 5 bases remained unmatched. The CDR3 is 15 amino acids. CDR3 region: CASSWGLAALYEQYF. The CDR3 region has the DNA TGTGCCAGCAGCTGGGGACTAGCGGCCCTCTACGAGCAGTACTTC.

The V gene is TRBV5-4, the J gene TRBJ2-7; 7 bases match TRBD1. The CDR3 sequence is 14 residues long. The germline gives CDR1 SGHNT, CDR2 YYREEE (reference sequence). After removal of 4 bases from V and 6 bases from J, the junction contained 10 bases not matched to a gene. For the CDR3, the DNA is TGTGCCAGCAGCAGCGGACAGGAAAGAAGCGAGCAGTACTTC. Its translation: CASSSGQERSEQYF.

The chain employs TRBV7-8 and TRBJ2-2, with D possibly matching TRBD2 (6 bases). CDR3 length equals 14 residues. V was clipped by 0 bases and J by 6 bases, with 8 bases between them. Germline CDR1 and CDR2: SGHVS and FQNEAQ. The CDR3 is CASSLASGAGELFF. The CDR3 nucleotides read TGTGCCAGCAGCTTAGCCTCGGGAGCCGGGGAGCTGTTTTTT. Full variable domain (rest looked up from reference TRBV7-8 and TRBJ2-2): GAGVSQSPRYKVAKRGQDVALRCDPISGHVSLFWYQQALGQGPEFLTYFQNEAQLDKSGLPSDRFFAERPEGSVSTLKIQRTQQEDSAVYLCASSLASGAGELFFGEGSRLTVL.

This chain joins TRBV30 and TRBJ2-3, with 8 bases aligning to TRBD1. This CDR3 spans 13 amino acids. The junction had 4 bases not matched to a gene; V was cut back by 4 bases and J by 4 bases. Germline CDR1 and CDR2: GTSNPN and SVGIG (reference sequence). As DNA, the CDR3 is TGTGCCTGGACCCCGACAGGGGCAGATACGCAGTATTTT. It translates to CAWTPTGADTQYF.

CDR3 DNA sequence: TGTGCCAGCAGCGCCCGACAGGGGGCGGTGGATACGCAGTATTTT. Amino acids: CASSARQGAVDTQYF. The chain has TRBV9 and TRBJ2-3; 10 bases are shared with TRBD1. The CDR3 runs 15 residues. Germline assignment: CDR1 SGDLS and CDR2 YYNGEE. The V gene end was trimmed by 3 bases and the J gene end by 6 bases; junction bases not matched to a gene: 7.